This T cell receptor (beta chain) was sequenced during a study of blood T cell repertoires in COVID-19. TCRdb keeps only in-frame clones here, not all; method: immunoSEQ multiplex PCR. Among over 150,000 clones, around 87% were seen once, and the ten largest hold 0.45% to 0.6%. The sequence came from a man between 60 and 70 years old with COVID-19, enrolled during active disease. Input material: peripheral blood.

CDR3 nucleotide sequence: TGTGCCATCAGTGAGTTCGGCGGGGGACTTAAAGGGGGCACCGGGGAGCTGTTTTTT. Its translation: CAISEFGGGLKGGTGELFF. The chain links TRBV10-3 to TRBJ2-2; the D gene is possibly TRBD2 (7 bases). The length of the CDR3 is 19 residues. V was pared by 1 base and J by 4 bases, with 22 bases between. Germline-derived CDR1 and CDR2 are ENHRY and SYGVKD.